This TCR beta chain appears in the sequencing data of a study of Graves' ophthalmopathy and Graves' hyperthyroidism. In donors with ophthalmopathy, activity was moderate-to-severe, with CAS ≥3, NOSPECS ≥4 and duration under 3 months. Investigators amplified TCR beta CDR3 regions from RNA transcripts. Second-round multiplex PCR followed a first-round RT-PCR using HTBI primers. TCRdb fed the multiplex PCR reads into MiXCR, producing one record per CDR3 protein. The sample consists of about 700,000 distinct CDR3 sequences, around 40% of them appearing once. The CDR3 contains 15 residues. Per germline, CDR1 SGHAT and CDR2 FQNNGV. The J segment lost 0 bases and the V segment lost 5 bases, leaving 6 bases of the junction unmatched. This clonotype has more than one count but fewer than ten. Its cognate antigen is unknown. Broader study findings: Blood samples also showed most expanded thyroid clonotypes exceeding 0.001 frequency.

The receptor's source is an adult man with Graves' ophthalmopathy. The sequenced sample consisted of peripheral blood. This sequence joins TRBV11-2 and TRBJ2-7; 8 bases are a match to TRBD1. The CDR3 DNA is TGTGCCAGCAGCCCCCGGACAGGGCTCTCCTACGAGCAGTACTTC. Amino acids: CASSPRTGLSYEQYF.